This entry features one T cell receptor beta chain sequence. CDR1 is SNHLY and CDR2 is FYNNEI in the germline V gene. The CDR3 covers 14 residues. V lost 5 bases and J lost 5, with 12 bases in between. Most PBMC samples had around 0.5 ug input DNA in six replicates. The method was immunoSEQ multiplex PCR; TCRdb's version includes in-frame clones alone and lacks a portion of them. There are around 81,000 clones in the sample; 84% occur only once, and over 3% lies in the top ten. This sample is drawn from a study of neoadjuvant anti-PD-1 for oral cavity cancer. Background on the study: Before surgery, most patients got three to four biweekly 3 mg/kg nivolumab doses. Patients without progression got a fourth dose around day 43.

The patients had HPV-negative, locally advanced oral cavity squamous cell carcinoma. This clonotype was obtained from a person between 40 and 85 years old with oral cavity squamous cell carcinoma. Material: PBMCs, obtained before nivolumab (anti-PD-1) treatment. The chain carries TRBV2 and TRBJ2-2, with a possible D match to TRBD1 (5 bases). CDR3 in amino acids: CASSLPQGTGELFF. CDR3 DNA sequence: TGTGCCAGCAGTCTCCCTCAGGGTACCGGGGAGCTGTTTTTT. Based on the CDR3 plus reference TRBV2 and TRBJ2-2, the full variable domain is EPEVTQTPSHQVTQMGQEVILRCVPISNHLYFYWYRQILGQKVEFLVSFYNNEISEKSEIFDDQFSVERPDGSNFTLKIRSTKLEDSAMYFCASSLPQGTGELFFGEGSRLTVL.